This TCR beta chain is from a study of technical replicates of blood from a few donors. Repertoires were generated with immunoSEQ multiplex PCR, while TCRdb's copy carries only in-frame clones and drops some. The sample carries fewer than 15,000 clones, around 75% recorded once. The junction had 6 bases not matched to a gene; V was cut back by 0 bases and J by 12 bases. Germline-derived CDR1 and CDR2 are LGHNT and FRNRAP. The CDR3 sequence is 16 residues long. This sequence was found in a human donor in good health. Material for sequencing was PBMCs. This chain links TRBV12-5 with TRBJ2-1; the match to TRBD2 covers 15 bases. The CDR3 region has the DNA TGTGCTAGTGGTTTGGTTGCCGGGACTAGCGGGGGGCGGCAGTTCTTC. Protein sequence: CASGLVAGTSGGRQFF.